This entry concerns a single T cell receptor beta chain. The target antigen is unknown. This sample is part of a study of neoadjuvant nivolumab and ipilimumab in lung cancer. Study-level information: Patients got nivolumab 3 mg/kg on days 1, 15 and 29; combination added ipilimumab 1 mg/kg day 1. Study-wide results and caveats: TCR clonality did not significantly correlate with pathologic tumor regression. From pretherapy to surgery, tumor richness and clonality rose with dual therapy. Resected tumors had greater TCR richness and clonality than uninvolved lung.

Data came from immunoSEQ multiplex PCR; TCRdb stores just in-frame clones and leaves some out. The sample holds roughly 13,000 clones, approximately 96% seen once. Per the germline V gene, CDR1 is GTSNPN and CDR2 is SVGIG (reference sequence). V lost 4 bases and J 3 bases, leaving 28 bases between the germline ends. The CDR3 length is 19 residues. J is TRBJ1-5 and V is TRBV30; D may be TRBD1 (5 bases). The input for sequencing was peripheral blood, taken after neoadjuvant nivolumab, alone or with ipilimumab, at or shortly before surgery. The receptor's source is an adult with non-small cell lung cancer. The CDR3 reads CAWTSNMGGSLLDNQPQHF. The CDR3 bases are TGTGCCTGGACTTCCAATATGGGGGGGAGCCTGCTTGACAATCAGCCCCAGCATTTT.